What follows are 12 T cell receptor beta chains derived from one specimen sequenced in a study of blood T cell repertoires in COVID-19. The table came from immunoSEQ multiplex PCR; TCRdb's copy has only in-frame clones and leaves some out. The data contain about 280,000 clones, around 88% of them singletons. Sequenced material: peripheral blood. These receptor sequences come from a man in his forties with acute or convalescent COVID-19.

This clone was observed a few times. V usage is TRBV6-2 or TRBV6-3 and J usage is TRBJ1-2; the match to TRBD1 covers 8 bases. The V and J ends lost 2 bases and 2 bases, in that order; junction bases with no gene match: 7. This CDR3 comprises 16 residues. Germline values: CDR1 MNHEY, CDR2 SVGEGT. The CDR3 DNA sequence: TGTGCCAGCAGTTACCACGGGACAGGTTCAAACTATGGCTACACCTTC. Amino acid sequence: CASSYHGTGSNYGYTF.

This rearrangement joins TRBV19 to TRBJ1-4; 8 nucleotides match TRBD1. J gave up 4 bases and V 6 bases, and 4 bases lay outside the gene matches. Germline V CDR1 and CDR2: LNHDA, SQIVND (reference sequence). The CDR3 sequence is 14 residues long. CDR3: CASRRDRNNEKLFF. The DNA for the CDR3 is TGTGCCAGTAGGAGGGACAGGAATAATGAAAAACTGTTTTTT.

The V call is TRBV3-1 (or the pseudogene TRBV3-2), the J call TRBJ1-2; D may be TRBD1 (5 bases). The CDR3 spans 14 residues. The germline gives CDR1 LGHDT, CDR2 YNNKEL (reference sequence). V was trimmed by 4 bases and J by 2 bases, leaving 11 bases between them. The chain's CDR3 is CASSRTQANYGYTF. The DNA of the CDR3 is TGTGCCAGCAGCCGGACACAGGCCAACTATGGCTACACCTTC.

This clone was counted a single time. The rearrangement joins TRBV12-3 or TRBV12-4 to TRBJ1-6, with 7 positions matching TRBD1. V lost 8 bases to trimming and J lost 10 bases; unmatched junction nucleotides: 8. The CDR3 is made up of 13 amino acids. For the CDR3, the DNA is TGTGCCAGCGCCCAGGGGGTAGGCTCACCCCTCCACTTT. Translation: CASAQGVGSPLHF.

The J gene is TRBJ1-2, the V gene TRBV7-8; TRBD1 agrees at 7 bases. CDR1 is SGHVS and CDR2 is FQNEAQ in the germline V gene. The V and J ends lost 5 bases and 8 bases, in that order; junction bases with no gene match: 14. The CDR3 is 15 residues long. CDR3 sequence (DNA): TGTGCCAGCAGCCTAAGACAGGGAACCCCCTGGGGCTACACCTTC. The encoded protein is CASSLRQGTPWGYTF.

With regard to this clone: Other DNA sequences of this sample code for an identical CDR3. The chain has TRBV20-1 and TRBJ1-1; D perhaps matches TRBD1 (5 bases). CDR1 is DFQATT, CDR2 SNEGSKA, per germline (reference sequence). Trimming removed 5 bases at V and 2 bases at J, with 6 bases between. There are 11 residues in the CDR3. CDR3 amino acids: CSAQGNTEAFF. The CDR3 DNA follows: TGCAGTGCTCAGGGAAACACTGAAGCTTTCTTT.

V is TRBV18 and J is TRBJ1-6; 9 nucleotides match TRBD1. Germline CDR1 KGHSH, CDR2 LQKENI. V shed 5 bases, J shed 6 bases, and the junction held 5 bases outside the gene matches. This CDR3 region has 15 residues. Written as DNA, the CDR3 is TGTGCCAGCTCAGACTCGACAGGGGGTAATTCACCCCTCCACTTT. It is translated as CASSDSTGGNSPLHF.

The chain has TRBV15 and TRBJ1-4; TRBD1 agrees at 10 bases. Germline CDR1 LNHNV, CDR2 YYDKDF (reference sequence). The CDR3 totals 15 residues. V trimming: 0 bases; J trimming: 10 bases; junction bases outside the gene matches: 5. The CDR3 bases are TGTGCCACCAGCAGAGATGACAGGGGGCCTGGAAAACTGTTTTTT. Protein sequence: CATSRDDRGPGKLFF. The whole variable domain, remainder taken from reference TRBV15 and TRBJ1-4, is DAMVIQNPRYQVTQFGKPVTLSCSQTLNHNVMYWYQQKSSQAPKLLFHYYDKDFNNEADTPDNFQSRRPNTSFCFLDIRSPGLGDTAMYLCATSRDDRGPGKLFFGSGTQLSVL.

The CDR3: CASSLGSRANEQFF. The CDR3 nucleotides read TGTGCCAGCAGCTTAGGGTCCAGGGCAAATGAGCAGTTCTTC. V gene TRBV11-3 combines with J gene TRBJ2-1; D perhaps matches TRBD1 (5 bases). Trimming shortened V by 1 base and J by 7 bases, and 11 bases separated the two germline ends. CDR3 length: 14 residues. The germline V gene encodes CDR1 SGHNT and CDR2 YENEEA.

The chain recombines TRBV7-9 with TRBJ2-1, with a possible D match to TRBD2 (6 bases). Trimming stripped 8 bases from V and 2 bases from J, with 10 bases between. CDR1 SEHNR and CDR2 FQNEAQ come from the germline V gene (reference sequence). The CDR3 loop spans 13 amino acids. The DNA for the CDR3 is TGTGCCAGCGTGCGGGGAGCCTACAATGAGCAGTTCTTC. It is translated as CASVRGAYNEQFF.

The chain employs TRBV2 and TRBJ1-1; TRBD1 aligns across 7 bases. The CDR3 has 15 residues. V dropped 1 base and J dropped 2; count of bases not matched to a gene: 4. Germline V gene data show CDR1 as SNHLY and CDR2 as FYNNEI. The CDR3 DNA sequence: TGTGCCAGCAGTGAAGGGACAGGACTTAACACTGAAGCTTTCTTT. Protein product: CASSEGTGLNTEAFF.

The chain joins TRBV5-4 to TRBJ1-1, with D perhaps matching TRBD1 (5 bases). Per the germline V gene, CDR1 is SGHNT and CDR2 is YYREEE (reference sequence). The length of the CDR3 is 15 residues. Trimming removed 4 bases at V and 8 bases at J, with 21 bases between. For the CDR3, the DNA is TGTGCCAGCAGCGCCGGACGGGATACGGGACTAGAAGCTTTCTTT. Amino acid sequence: CASSAGRDTGLEAFF.